This paragraph reports one T cell receptor beta chain. This clonotype was observed a handful of times. What antigen it recognizes has not been identified. No quality values exist for individual bases; no much larger clone is one base distant. What the time point label conveys for this sample: 45 days after influenza vaccine administration. These data originate in a study of response to subunit inactivated influenza vaccine (dated by TCRdb to the late 2010s). In terms of the full investigation: Deep quantitative T cell receptor repertoire profiling was used in the study to track responses to a trivalent subunit inactivated influenza vaccine.

The library came from RT-PCR. The reads were generated on an Illumina HiSeq 2500. TCRdb reworked the public reads: Q25 trimming with fastp, MiXCR clone assembly, productive beta chains retained. Duplicate CDR3 protein sequences are folded into a single record with the most common DNA and genes. For this sample the table gives 450,000 to 500,000 distinct CDR3 sequences, of which approximately 11% were detected only once. The ten largest account for approximately 12% of the sample. The CDR3 holds 13 amino acids from the cysteine to the phenylalanine. The sequence is cut down to CDR3 DNA, 39 bases in frame from base 1. For CDR1 and CDR2, the germline V gene (reference sequence) lists SGHKS and YYEKEE. V lost 0 bases and J lost 6 bases; the stretch between them is 9 bases long. Results the study describes overall, beyond this receptor: It was suggested by the authors that each seasonal influenza vaccination may recruit only a limited number of new T cells.

The chain joins TRBV5-5 to TRBJ1-1; a tentative D match to TRBD1 spans 5 bases. This clonotype was obtained from a man in his fifties or sixties who received an inactivated influenza vaccine. Donor details come from another sample of the same person, matched by shared clones. Specimen: PBMCs from blood, collected more than 35 days after vaccination. The CDR3 corresponds to CASSLEVRAEAFF. In nucleotides, the sequence is TGTGCCAGCAGCTTGGAGGTCAGGGCTGAAGCTTTCTTT. With the rest looked up from the reference TRBV5-5 and TRBJ1-1 genes rather than sequenced, the full variable domain is DAGVTQSPTHLIKTRGQQVTLRCSPISGHKSVSWYQQVLGQGPQFIFQYYEKEERGRGNFPDRFSARQFPNYSSELNVNALLLGDSALYLCASSLEVRAEAFFGQGTRLTVV.